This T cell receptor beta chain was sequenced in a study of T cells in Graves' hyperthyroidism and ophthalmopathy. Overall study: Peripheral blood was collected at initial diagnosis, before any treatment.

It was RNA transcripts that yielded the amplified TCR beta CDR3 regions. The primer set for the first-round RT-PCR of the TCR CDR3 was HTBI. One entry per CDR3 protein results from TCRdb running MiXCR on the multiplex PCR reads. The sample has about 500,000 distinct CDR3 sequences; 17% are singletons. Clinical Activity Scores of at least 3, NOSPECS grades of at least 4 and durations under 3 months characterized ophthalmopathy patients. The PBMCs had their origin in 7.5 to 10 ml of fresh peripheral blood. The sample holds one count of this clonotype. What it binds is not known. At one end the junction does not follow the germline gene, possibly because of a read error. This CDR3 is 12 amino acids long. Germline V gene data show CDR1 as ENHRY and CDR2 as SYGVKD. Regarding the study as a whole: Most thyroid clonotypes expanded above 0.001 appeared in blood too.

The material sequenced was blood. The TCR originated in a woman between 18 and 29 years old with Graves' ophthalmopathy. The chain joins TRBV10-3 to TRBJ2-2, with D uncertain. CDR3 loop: CTISENTGELFF. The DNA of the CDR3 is TGTACCATCAGTGAGAACACCGGGGAGCTGTTTTTT.